This T cell receptor (beta chain) was observed in a study of T-cell reconstitution after alpha-beta-depleted transplantation in children. Comments on this clonotype: What it binds is unknown.

Unique molecular identifiers were used to barcode this TCRbeta library. A single record per CDR3 protein comes from TCRdb applying MiXCR to the PCR reads. This table has around 9,000 distinct CDR3 sequences, around 17% appearing once. Study results and caveats: Some patients' high day-60 TCRbeta diversity was attributed to recipient cells surviving conditioning. It was reported that alpha-beta T cells came from several hundred expanded graft clones (about two months after transplant). Newly produced T cells mostly accounted for T-cell counts and diversity one year post-transplant.

V was pared by 3 bases and J by 5 bases, with 4 bases of the junction left unmatched. The length of the CDR3 is 15 residues. The germline gives CDR1 KGHSH, CDR2 LQKENI. The sequences come from PBMCs, mostly from graft donor cells, collected 60 days after TCRalphabeta/CD19-depleted stem cell transplant. The sequence came from a girl in the first two years of life who had a stem cell transplant for combined immunodeficiency, so the T cells may come from the graft donor. The rearrangement links TRBV18 to TRBJ2-7, with 13 bases identical to TRBD2. This chain's CDR3 is CASSPGTSGTNEQYF. DNA for the CDR3: TGTGCCAGCTCACCCGGGACTAGCGGGACTAACGAGCAGTACTTC.